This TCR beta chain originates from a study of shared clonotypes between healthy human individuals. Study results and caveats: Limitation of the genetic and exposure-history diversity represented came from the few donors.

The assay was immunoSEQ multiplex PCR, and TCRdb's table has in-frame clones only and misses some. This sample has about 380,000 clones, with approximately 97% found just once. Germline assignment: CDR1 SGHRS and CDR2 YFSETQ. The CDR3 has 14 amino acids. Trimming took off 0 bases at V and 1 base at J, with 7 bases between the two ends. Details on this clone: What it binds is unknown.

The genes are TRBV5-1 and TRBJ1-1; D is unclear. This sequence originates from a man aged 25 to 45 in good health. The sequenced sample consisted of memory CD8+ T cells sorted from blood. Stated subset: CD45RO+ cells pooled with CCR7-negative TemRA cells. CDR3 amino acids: CASSLDHPNTEAFF. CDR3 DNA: TGCGCCAGCAGCTTGGATCATCCGAACACTGAAGCTTTCTTT.